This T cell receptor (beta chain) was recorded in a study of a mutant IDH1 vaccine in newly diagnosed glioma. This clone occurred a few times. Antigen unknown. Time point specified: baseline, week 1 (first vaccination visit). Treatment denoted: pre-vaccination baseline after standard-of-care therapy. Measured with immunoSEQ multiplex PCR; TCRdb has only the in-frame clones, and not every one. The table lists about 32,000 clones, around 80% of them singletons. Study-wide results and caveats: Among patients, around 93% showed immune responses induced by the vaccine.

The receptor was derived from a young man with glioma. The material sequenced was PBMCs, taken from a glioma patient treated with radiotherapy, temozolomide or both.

CDR3 DNA sequence: TGCAGCGTTTCCCTCAGGCAGAACACAGATACGCAGTATTTT. This codes for CSVSLRQNTDTQYF. The gene calls are TRBV29-1 and TRBJ2-3; D is unresolved. V was trimmed by 5 bases and J by 2 bases, leaving 14 bases between them. The CDR3 spans 14 residues. Germline CDR1 and CDR2: SQVTM and ANQGSEA.